These 13 T cell receptor beta chains were all obtained from the same sample, sequenced in a study of cytomegalovirus exposure and HLA in healthy donors. PCR primers comprised 60 Vbeta and 13 Jbeta primers. Libraries were prepared by immunoSEQ multiplex PCR; TCRdb keeps only in-frame clonotypes and omits some of them. The repertoire consists of 150,000 to 160,000 clones, with 70% to 90% occurring once and the leading ten covering roughly 2.4%. Sequenced: PBMCs. These receptors were taken from a woman younger than 30 in good health and CMV-seronegative.

The chain is built from TRBV5-1 and TRBJ2-7; 10 bases map to TRBD2. The germline gives CDR1 SGHRS, CDR2 YFSETQ. Trimming at V came to 0 bases and at J to 2 bases, leaving 8 bases not matched to a gene. The CDR3 extends over 17 amino acids. The CDR3 reads CASSLVSSGSIPYEQYF. The CDR3 DNA reads TGCGCCAGCAGCTTGGTCTCTAGCGGGAGTATCCCCTACGAGCAGTACTTC.

V gene TRBV18 combines with J gene TRBJ2-3, with D unresolved. V was clipped by 6 bases and J by 6 bases, with 10 bases between them. Germline V gene data show CDR1 as KGHSH and CDR2 as LQKENI. CDR3 size: 12 residues. DNA of the CDR3: TGTGCCAGCTCCGAAGCGAGGGATACGCAGTATTTT. Protein sequence: CASSEARDTQYF.

The chain joins TRBV5-1 to TRBJ2-3, with no clear D. V lost 0 bases, J lost 2 bases, and 7 bases lay in between. The length of the CDR3 is 14 residues. Germline V gene sequence: CDR1 SGHRS, CDR2 YFSETQ. CDR3 bases: TGCGCCAGCAGCTTGGGGGCAAACACAGATACGCAGTATTTT. It is translated as CASSLGANTDTQYF.

This clone came up once. This rearrangement joins TRBV19 to TRBJ2-3; a weak D match, TRBD2 (6 bases). The CDR3 length is 18 residues. CDR1 LNHDA and CDR2 SQIVND come from the germline V gene (reference sequence). V was shortened by 7 bases and J by 2 bases, with 25 bases between the two germline ends. The CDR3 region has the DNA TGTGCCAGTACCCAGGGCCTTGGACTACTGATATTCACAGATACGCAGTATTTT. This sequence encodes CASTQGLGLLIFTDTQYF.

The rearrangement joins TRBV2 to TRBJ2-7; 8 bases map to TRBD2. In germline, CDR1 is SNHLY, CDR2 FYNNEI. The CDR3 covers 14 residues. The J segment lost 2 bases and the V segment lost 6 bases, leaving 6 bases of the junction unmatched. CDR3 DNA sequence: TGTGCCAGCAGGGCCGGGGGGGCAACCTACGAGCAGTACTTC. Translating gives CASRAGGATYEQYF.

This rearrangement joins TRBV28 to TRBJ2-7, with 8 bases fitting TRBD1. The V gene's germline CDR1 is MDHEN and CDR2 SYDVKM. The CDR3 is made up of 17 amino acids. The J segment lost 6 bases and the V segment lost 6 bases, leaving 19 bases of the junction unmatched. The CDR3 here is CASRRHNAPKTGGEQYF. As DNA, the CDR3 is TGTGCCAGCAGACGTCACAACGCTCCGAAAACAGGGGGCGAGCAGTACTTC.

The chain recombines TRBV6-5 with TRBJ1-1, with TRBD1 matching over 7 bases. Germline assignment: CDR1 MNHEY and CDR2 SVGAGI. V shed 8 bases and J 6 bases; nucleotides not matched to a gene: 3. This CDR3 is 11 amino acids long. The CDR3 nucleotides read TGTGCCAGCTACAGGGGCCCTGAAGCTTTCTTT. Translating gives CASYRGPEAFF.

This clone occurred many times. The chain combines TRBV5-1 with TRBJ1-1; D call uncertain. CDR3 length: 14 residues. Between the trimmed V and J ends, which lost 4 bases and 1 base, there was a span of 11 bases. Germline assignment: CDR1 SGHRS and CDR2 YFSETQ. The CDR3 loop is CASSLNPGNTEAFF. Written as DNA, the CDR3 is TGCGCCAGCAGCCTAAACCCCGGGAACACTGAAGCTTTCTTT.

The chain couples TRBV9 to TRBJ1-3; D may be TRBD1 (6 bases). V was pared by 4 bases and J by 4 bases, with 12 bases between. Germline CDR1 and CDR2: SGDLS and YYNGEE. The CDR3 runs 14 residues. CDR3 nucleotide sequence: TGTGCCAGCAGCTCCAGGGGTTTCGGAAACACCATATATTTT. Its translation is CASSSRGFGNTIYF. Looking up the rest from reference TRBV9 and TRBJ1-3 gives the full variable domain: DSGVTQTPKHLITATGQRVTLRCSPRSGDLSVYWYQQSLDQGLQFLIQYYNGEERAKGNILERFSAQQFPDLHSELNLSSLELGDSALYFCASSSRGFGNTIYFGEGSWLTVV.

The rearrangement links TRBV30 to TRBJ2-4; D is possibly TRBD2 (5 bases). Trimming pared 0 bases from V and 6 bases from J, leaving 9 bases between. Germline V CDR1 and CDR2: GTSNPN, SVGIG (reference sequence). The length of the CDR3 is 13 residues. CDR3 DNA sequence: TGTGCCTGGAGTGTGGGAGTCTTAAACATTCAGTACTTC. Its translation: CAWSVGVLNIQYF.

J is TRBJ2-7 and V is TRBV5-4; 8 bases fit TRBD2. CDR3 length: 12 amino acids. Trimming at V came to 4 bases and at J to 7 bases, leaving 4 bases not matched to a gene. Looked up from germline, CDR1 is SGHNT and CDR2 is YYREEE (reference sequence). CDR3 nucleotides: TGTGCCAGCAGCCCCGGGACTAGGGAGCAGTACTTC. Amino acid sequence: CASSPGTREQYF.

This CDR3 reads CASSYRTGFNEKLFF. The CDR3, as DNA: TGTGCCAGCAGTTACCGGACAGGGTTTAATGAAAAACTGTTTTTT. The chain uses TRBV6-5 and TRBJ1-4; 8 nucleotides agree with TRBD1. J gave up 4 bases and V 2 bases, and 3 bases lay outside the gene matches. The CDR3 loop spans 15 amino acids. The germline CDR1 and CDR2 sequences are MNHEY and SVGAGI.

This clone was seen a handful of times. Here the CDR3 DNA reads TGTGCCAGCAGTACCCCTGGACTAGCTGCTAGCACAGATACGCAGTATTTT. This translates into CASSTPGLAASTDTQYF. The chain has TRBV28 and TRBJ2-3, with 8 bases matching TRBD2. The CDR3 runs 17 residues. V lost 5 bases, J lost 0 bases, and 10 bases stayed unmatched. Germline V gives CDR1 MDHEN, CDR2 SYDVKM. The full variable domain, rest sourced from reference TRBV28 and TRBJ2-3, is DVKVTQSSRYLVKRTGEKVFLECVQDMDHENMFWYRQDPGLGLRLIYFSYDVKMKEKGDIPEGYSVSREKKERFSLILESASTNQTSMYLCASSTPGLAASTDTQYFGPGTRLTVL.